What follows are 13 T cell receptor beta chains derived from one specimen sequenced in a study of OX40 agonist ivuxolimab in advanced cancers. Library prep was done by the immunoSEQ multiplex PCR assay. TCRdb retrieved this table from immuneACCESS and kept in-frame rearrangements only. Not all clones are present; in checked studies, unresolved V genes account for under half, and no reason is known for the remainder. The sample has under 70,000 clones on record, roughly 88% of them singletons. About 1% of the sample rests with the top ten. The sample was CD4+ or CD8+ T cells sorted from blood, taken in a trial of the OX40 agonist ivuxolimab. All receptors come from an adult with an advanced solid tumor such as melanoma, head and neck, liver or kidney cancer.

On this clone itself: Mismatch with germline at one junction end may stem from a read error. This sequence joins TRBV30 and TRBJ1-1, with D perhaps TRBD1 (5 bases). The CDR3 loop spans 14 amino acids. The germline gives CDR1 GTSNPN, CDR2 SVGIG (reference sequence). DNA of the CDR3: TGTGCCTGGATCCTAGACGGGGGGAACACTGAAGCTTCCTTT. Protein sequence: CAWILDGGNTEASF.

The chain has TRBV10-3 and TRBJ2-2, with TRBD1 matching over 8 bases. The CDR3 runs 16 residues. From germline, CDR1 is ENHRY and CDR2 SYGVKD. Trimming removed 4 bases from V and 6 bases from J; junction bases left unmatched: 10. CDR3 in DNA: TGTGCCATCAGTGTTGAGGACAGGGAATGGGCCGGGGAGCTGTTTTTT. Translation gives CAISVEDREWAGELFF.

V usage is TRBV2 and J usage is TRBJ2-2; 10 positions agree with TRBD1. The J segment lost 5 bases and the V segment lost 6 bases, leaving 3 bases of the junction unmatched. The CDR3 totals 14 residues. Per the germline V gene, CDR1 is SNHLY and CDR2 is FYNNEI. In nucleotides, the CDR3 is TGTGCCAGCAGAGGGACAGGGGTTACCGGGGAGCTGTTTTTT. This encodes CASRGTGVTGELFF. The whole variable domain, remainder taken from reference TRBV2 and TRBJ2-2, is EPEVTQTPSHQVTQMGQEVILRCVPISNHLYFYWYRQILGQKVEFLVSFYNNEISEKSEIFDDQFSVERPDGSNFTLKIRSTKLEDSAMYFCASRGTGVTGELFFGEGSRLTVL.

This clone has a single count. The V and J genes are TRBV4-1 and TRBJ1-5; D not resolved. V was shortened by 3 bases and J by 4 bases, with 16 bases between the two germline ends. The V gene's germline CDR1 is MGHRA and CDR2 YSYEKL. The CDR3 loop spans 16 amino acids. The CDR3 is CASSQLSGPINQPQHF. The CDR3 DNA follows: TGCGCCAGCAGCCAGTTATCGGGTCCGATTAATCAGCCCCAGCATTTT.

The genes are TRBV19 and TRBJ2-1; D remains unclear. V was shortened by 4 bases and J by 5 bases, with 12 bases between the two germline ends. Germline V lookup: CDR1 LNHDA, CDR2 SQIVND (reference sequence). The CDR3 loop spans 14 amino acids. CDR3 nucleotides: TGTGCCAGTAGTAAAGGGATCATTCACAATGAGCAGTTCTTC. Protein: CASSKGIIHNEQFF.

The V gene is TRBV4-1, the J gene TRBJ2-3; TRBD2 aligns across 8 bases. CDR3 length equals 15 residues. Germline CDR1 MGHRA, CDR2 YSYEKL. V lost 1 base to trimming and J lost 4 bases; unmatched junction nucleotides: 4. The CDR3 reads CASSQVPSGSDTQYF. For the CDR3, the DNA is TGCGCCAGCAGCCAAGTGCCTAGCGGGTCAGATACGCAGTATTTT.

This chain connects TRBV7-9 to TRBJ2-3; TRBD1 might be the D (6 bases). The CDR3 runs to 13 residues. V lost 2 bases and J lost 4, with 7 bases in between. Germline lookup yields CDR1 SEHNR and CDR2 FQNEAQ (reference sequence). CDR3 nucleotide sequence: TGTGCCAGCAGCTTAACAGGGCCAGATACGCAGTATTTT. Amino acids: CASSLTGPDTQYF.

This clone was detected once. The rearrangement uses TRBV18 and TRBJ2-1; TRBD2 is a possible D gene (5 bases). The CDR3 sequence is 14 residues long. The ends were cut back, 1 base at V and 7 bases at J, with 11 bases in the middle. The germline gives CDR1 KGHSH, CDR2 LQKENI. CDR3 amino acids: CASSPRNGVNEQFF. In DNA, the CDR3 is TGTGCCAGCTCACCACGGAACGGGGTAAATGAGCAGTTCTTC.

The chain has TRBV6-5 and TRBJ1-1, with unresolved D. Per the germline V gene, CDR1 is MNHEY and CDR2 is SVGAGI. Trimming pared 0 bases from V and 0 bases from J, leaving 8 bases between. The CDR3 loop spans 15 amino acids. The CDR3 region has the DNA TGTGCCAGCAGTTACTCGACGGGCATGAACACTGAAGCTTTCTTT. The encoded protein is CASSYSTGMNTEAFF.

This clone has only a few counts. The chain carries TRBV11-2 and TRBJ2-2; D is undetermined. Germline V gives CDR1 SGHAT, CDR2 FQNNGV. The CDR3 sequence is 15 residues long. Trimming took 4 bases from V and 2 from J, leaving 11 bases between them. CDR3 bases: TGTGCCAGCAGCTCGTGGAAGGGCAACACCGGGGAGCTGTTTTTT. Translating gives CASSSWKGNTGELFF. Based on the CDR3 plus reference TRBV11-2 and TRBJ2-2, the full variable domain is EAGVAQSPRYKIIEKRQSVAFWCNPISGHATLYWYQQILGQGPKLLIQFQNNGVVDDSQLPKDRFSAERLKGVDSTLKIQPAKLEDSAVYLCASSSWKGNTGELFFGEGSRLTVL.

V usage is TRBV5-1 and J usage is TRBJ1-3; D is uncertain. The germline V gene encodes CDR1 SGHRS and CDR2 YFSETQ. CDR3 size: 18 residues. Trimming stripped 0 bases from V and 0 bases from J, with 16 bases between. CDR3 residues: CASSLDFPDPTSGNTIYF. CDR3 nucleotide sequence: TGCGCCAGCAGCTTGGATTTCCCAGACCCTACCTCTGGAAACACCATATATTTT.

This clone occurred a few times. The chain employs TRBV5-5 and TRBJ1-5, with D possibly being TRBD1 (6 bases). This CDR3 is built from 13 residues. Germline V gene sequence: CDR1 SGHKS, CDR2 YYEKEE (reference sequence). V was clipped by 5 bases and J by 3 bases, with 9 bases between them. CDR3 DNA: TGTGCCAGCAGATGGGACATCAATCAGCCCCAGCATTTT. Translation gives CASRWDINQPQHF.

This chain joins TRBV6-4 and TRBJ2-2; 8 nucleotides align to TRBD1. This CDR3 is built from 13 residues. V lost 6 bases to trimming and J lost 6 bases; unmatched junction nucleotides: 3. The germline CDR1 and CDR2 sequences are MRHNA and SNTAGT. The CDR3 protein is CASRQGEAGELFF. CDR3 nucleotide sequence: TGTGCCAGCAGACAGGGGGAGGCCGGGGAGCTGTTTTTT.